The sequence of this T cell receptor (beta chain) was determined in a study of OX40 agonist ivuxolimab in advanced cancers. Germline loops: CDR1 LGHNA, CDR2 YSLEER. The length of the CDR3 is 18 residues. V was pared by 0 bases and J by 1 base, with 12 bases of the junction left unmatched. Profiled with immunoSEQ multiplex PCR; TCRdb holds only in-frame clones, not every one. The sample comprises 70,000 to 95,000 clones, roughly four fifths of which are singletons, and 1.5% to 2% rests with the top ten. This specimen was CD4+ or CD8+ T cells sorted from blood, taken in a trial of the OX40 agonist ivuxolimab. The receptor's source is an adult with an advanced solid tumor such as melanoma, head and neck, liver or kidney cancer. J is TRBJ2-7 and V is TRBV4-3, with TRBD1 matching over 7 bases. The DNA for the CDR3 is TGCGCCAGCAGCCAAGAGGTAGCAGGGCAGGGGGAGTCCTACGAGCAGTACTTC. Translating gives CASSQEVAGQGESYEQYF.